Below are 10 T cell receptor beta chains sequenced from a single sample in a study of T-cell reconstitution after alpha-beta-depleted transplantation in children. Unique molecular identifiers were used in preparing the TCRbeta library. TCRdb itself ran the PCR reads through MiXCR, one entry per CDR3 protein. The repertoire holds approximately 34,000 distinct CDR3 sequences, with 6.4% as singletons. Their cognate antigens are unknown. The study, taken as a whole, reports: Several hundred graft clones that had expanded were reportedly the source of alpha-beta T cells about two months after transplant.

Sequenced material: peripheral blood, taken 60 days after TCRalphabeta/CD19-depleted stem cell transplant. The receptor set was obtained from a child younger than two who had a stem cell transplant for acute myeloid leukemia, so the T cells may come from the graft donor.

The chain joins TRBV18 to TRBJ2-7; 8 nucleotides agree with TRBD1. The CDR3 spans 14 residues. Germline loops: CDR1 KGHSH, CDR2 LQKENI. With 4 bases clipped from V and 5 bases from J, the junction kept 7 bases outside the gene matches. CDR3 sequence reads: CASSRMDREDEQYF. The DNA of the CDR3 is TGTGCCAGCTCACGGATGGACAGGGAGGACGAGCAGTACTTC.

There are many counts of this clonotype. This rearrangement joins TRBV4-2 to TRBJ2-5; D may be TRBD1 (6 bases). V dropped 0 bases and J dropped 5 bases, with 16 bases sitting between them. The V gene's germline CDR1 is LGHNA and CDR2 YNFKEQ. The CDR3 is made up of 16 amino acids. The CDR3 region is CASSQDQRTARETQYF. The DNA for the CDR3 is TGTGCCAGCAGCCAAGATCAGCGGACAGCCCGGGAGACCCAGTACTTC.

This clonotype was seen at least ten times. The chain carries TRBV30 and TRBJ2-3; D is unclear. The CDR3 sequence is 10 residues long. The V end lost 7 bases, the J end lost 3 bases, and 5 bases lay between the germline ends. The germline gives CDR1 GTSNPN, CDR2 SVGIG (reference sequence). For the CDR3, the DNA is TGTGCCTCTTGGACAGATACGCAGTATTTT. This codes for CASWTDTQYF.

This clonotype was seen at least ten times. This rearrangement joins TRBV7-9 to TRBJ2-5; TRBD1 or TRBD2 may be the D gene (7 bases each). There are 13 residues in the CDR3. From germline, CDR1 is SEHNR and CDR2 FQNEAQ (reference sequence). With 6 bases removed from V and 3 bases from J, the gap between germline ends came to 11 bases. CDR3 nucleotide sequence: TGTGCCAGCAGGGGAGGGGGCGAAGAGACCCAGTACTTC. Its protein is CASRGGGEETQYF.

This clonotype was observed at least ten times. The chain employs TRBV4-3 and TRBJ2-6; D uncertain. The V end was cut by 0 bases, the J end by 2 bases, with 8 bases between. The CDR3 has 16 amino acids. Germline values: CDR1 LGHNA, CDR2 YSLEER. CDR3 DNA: TGCGCCAGCAGCCAAGATAAAGTAACTGGGGCCAACGTCCTGACTTTC. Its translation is CASSQDKVTGANVLTF.

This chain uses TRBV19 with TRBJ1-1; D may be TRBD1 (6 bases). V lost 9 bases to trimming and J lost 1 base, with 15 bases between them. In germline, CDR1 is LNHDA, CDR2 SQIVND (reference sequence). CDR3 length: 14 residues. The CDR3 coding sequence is TGTGCCAGCCGGGCGGGGGGCAAGAACACTGAAGCTTTCTTT. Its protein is CASRAGGKNTEAFF.

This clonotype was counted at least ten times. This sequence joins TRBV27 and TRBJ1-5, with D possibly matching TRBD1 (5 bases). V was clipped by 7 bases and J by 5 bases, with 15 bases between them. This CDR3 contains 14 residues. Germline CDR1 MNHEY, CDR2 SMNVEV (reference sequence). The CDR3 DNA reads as TGTGCCAGCACCTCCGGGAGGGGTCATCAGCCCCAGCATTTT. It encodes CASTSGRGHQPQHF.

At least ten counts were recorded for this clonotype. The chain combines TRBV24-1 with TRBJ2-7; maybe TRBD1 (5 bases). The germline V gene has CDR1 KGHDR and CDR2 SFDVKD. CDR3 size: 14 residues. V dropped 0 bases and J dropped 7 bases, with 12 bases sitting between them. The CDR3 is CATSDLRTGGEQYF. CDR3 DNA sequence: TGTGCCACCAGTGATTTGAGAACAGGTGGAGAGCAGTACTTC.

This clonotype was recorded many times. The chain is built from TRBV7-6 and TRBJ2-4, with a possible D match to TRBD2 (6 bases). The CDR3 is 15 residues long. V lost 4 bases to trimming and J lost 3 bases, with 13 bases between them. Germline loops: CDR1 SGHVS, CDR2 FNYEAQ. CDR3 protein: CASSSRWGGKNIQYF. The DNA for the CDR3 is TGTGCCAGCAGCTCCCGTTGGGGAGGCAAAAACATTCAGTACTTC.

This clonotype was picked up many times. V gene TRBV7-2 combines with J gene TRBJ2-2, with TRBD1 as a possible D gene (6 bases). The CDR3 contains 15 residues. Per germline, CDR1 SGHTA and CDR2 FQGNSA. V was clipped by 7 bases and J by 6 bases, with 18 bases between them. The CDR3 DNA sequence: TGTGCCAGCACAGGGGCAGGGTTTAAGGCCGGGGAGCTGTTTTTT. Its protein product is CASTGAGFKAGELFF.